This T cell receptor beta chain was documented in a study of T cell responses to AZD1222 COVID-19 vaccine. Turning to this clone: The target antigen is unknown.

Germline V gene lookup returns CDR1 SGDLS and CDR2 YYNGEE. This CDR3 comprises 11 residues. V dropped 3 bases and J dropped 4 bases, with 4 bases sitting between them. The method was immunoSEQ multiplex PCR; TCRdb's version includes in-frame clones alone and lacks a portion of them. The sample has approximately 150,000 clones; about nine tenths are singletons. Study-wide results and caveats: It was only after the peak T cell response that any repertoires were sampled. Spike-specific TCR breadth and depth were elevated following two AZD1222 doses. Spike-wide coverage was observed for vaccine-associated CD4 TCRs, with dominant responses at 160-218 and 743-854. Only six or seven AZD1222 recipients tested seropositive at baseline.

The source was peripheral blood, collected on day 0 of AZD1222 vaccination. V usage is TRBV9 and J usage is TRBJ2-5; D not resolved. The sequence was obtained from an adult in good health. CDR3 DNA sequence: TGTGCCAGCAGCGAGGGAGAGACCCAGTACTTC. It encodes CASSEGETQYF.